These T cell receptor beta chains were read from a single sample in a study of blood T cell repertoires in COVID-19. The method was immunoSEQ multiplex PCR; TCRdb's version includes in-frame clones alone and lacks a portion of them. This sample has more than 85,000 clones, with roughly 80% found just once. Sample: peripheral blood. The receptors stem from a woman aged 55-69 years with acute or convalescent COVID-19. CDR3s include the opening cysteine and the closing phenylalanine or tryptophan. A D gene is named only where the DNA matches it firmly. Clone size appears in some rows only: once, few, many, or a class for an expanded clone.

v_call	d_call	clone_size	cdr3_length	j_call	cdr3_aa	cdr3_nt
TRBV28	-	-	15	TRBJ2-5	CASASYGRGGETQYF	TGTGCCAGCGCCTCTTACGGCAGGGGTGGGGAGACCCAGTACTTC
TRBV5-1	TRBD1	once	14	TRBJ2-7	CASSLRTGNDEQYF	TGCGCCAGCAGCCTCCGGACAGGGAACGACGAGCAGTACTTC
TRBV5-4	-	-	14	TRBJ1-2	CASSLAGENYGYTF	TGTGCCAGCAGCTTGGCCGGGGAGAACTATGGCTACACCTTC
TRBV12-3/TRBV12-4	-	-	13	TRBJ2-1	CASSLISGNEQFF	TGTGCCAGCAGTTTAATTTCGGGGAATGAGCAGTTCTTC
TRBV2	TRBD2	-	14	TRBJ2-1	CASSESSGSHEQFF	TGTGCCAGCAGTGAGTCTAGCGGGAGTCATGAGCAGTTCTTC
TRBV13	TRBD1	-	16	TRBJ1-1	CASSPPGTGVNTEAFF	TGTGCCAGCAGCCCCCCAGGGACAGGGGTGAACACTGAAGCTTTCTTT
TRBV2	-	-	14	TRBJ1-5	CASNQGSDNQPQHF	TGTGCCAGCAATCAGGGATCCGACAATCAGCCCCAGCATTTT
TRBV7-2	-	-	12	TRBJ1-4	CASSLVGEKLFF	TGTGCCAGCAGCTTAGTCGGTGAAAAACTGTTTTTT
TRBV5-1	TRBD1	-	15	TRBJ2-1	CASSLERTGGHEQFF	TGCGCCAGCAGCTTGGAACGGACAGGGGGGCATGAGCAGTTCTTC
TRBV19	TRBD1	-	15	TRBJ1-3	CASRPGTGPGNTIYF	TGTGCCAGTAGACCGGGGACAGGGCCTGGAAACACCATATATTTT
TRBV4-1	TRBD2	-	15	TRBJ2-7	CASSQDSGISYEQYF	TGCGCCAGCAGCCAAGATAGCGGGATCTCCTACGAGCAGTACTTC
TRBV2	TRBD2	-	16	TRBJ2-1	CASSGAGASLYNEQFF	TGTGCCAGCAGCGGAGCGGGGGCCTCACTTTACAATGAGCAGTTCTTC
TRBV28	TRBD2	-	15	TRBJ2-1	CASSAPAGGRYEQFF	TGTGCCAGCAGCGCCCCAGCGGGGGGAAGGTATGAGCAGTTCTTC
TRBV2	-	-	17	TRBJ2-5	CASSPDSKPSYQETQYF	TGTGCCAGCAGCCCCGACTCGAAACCGTCGTACCAAGAGACCCAGTACTTC
TRBV25-1	TRBD1	-	13	TRBJ1-6	CASRTGSGSPLHF	TGTGCCAGTAGGACAGGGTCAGGATCACCCCTCCACTTT
TRBV6-5	-	-	14	TRBJ1-1	CASRPGLKNTEAFF	TGTGCCAGCAGACCGGGACTGAAGAACACTGAAGCTTTCTTT
TRBV6-2/TRBV6-3	TRBD1	-	15	TRBJ1-4	CASSPWAGQNEKLFF	TGTGCCAGCAGTCCCTGGGCGGGACAGAATGAAAAACTGTTTTTT
TRBV28	-	-	14	TRBJ1-6	CASSLGGHNSPLHF	TGTGCCAGCAGTTTGGGGGGACATAATTCACCCCTCCACTTT
TRBV7-8	-	once	15	TRBJ1-5	CASTNEHEPGQPQHF	TGTGCCAGCACCAACGAGCACGAGCCCGGTCAGCCCCAGCATTTT
TRBV30	TRBD2	-	13	TRBJ2-5	CAWSNGGGETQYF	TGTGCCTGGAGCAACGGCGGGGGAGAGACCCAGTACTTC
TRBV3-1/TRBV3-2	-	few	13	TRBJ1-3	CASSPGSGNTIYF	TGTGCCAGCAGCCCGGGCTCTGGAAACACCATATATTTT
TRBV28	TRBD1	-	15	TRBJ1-5	CASIIAGGSNQPQHF	TGTGCCAGCATCATAGCAGGGGGAAGCAATCAGCCCCAGCATTTT